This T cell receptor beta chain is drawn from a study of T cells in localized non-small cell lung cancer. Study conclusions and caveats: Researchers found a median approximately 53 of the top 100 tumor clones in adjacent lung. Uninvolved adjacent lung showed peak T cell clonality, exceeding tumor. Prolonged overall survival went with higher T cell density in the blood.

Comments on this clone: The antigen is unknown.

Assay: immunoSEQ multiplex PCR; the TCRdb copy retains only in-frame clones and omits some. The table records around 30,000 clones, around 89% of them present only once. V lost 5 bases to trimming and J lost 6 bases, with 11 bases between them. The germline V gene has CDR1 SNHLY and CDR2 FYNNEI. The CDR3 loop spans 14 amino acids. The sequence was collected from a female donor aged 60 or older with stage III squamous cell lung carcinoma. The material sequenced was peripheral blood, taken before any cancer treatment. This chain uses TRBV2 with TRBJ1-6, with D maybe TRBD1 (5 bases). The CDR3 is CASSREGSNSPLHF. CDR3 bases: TGTGCCAGCAGTCGGGAGGGGAGTAATTCACCCCTCCACTTT.